Below are 22 T cell receptor beta chains sequenced from a single sample in a study of blood T cells in healthy people across ages. With a J-beta primer mix and a sample-barcoded 5' primer, a second PCR ran about 7 to 11 cycles. TCRdb ran MiXCR on the 5' RACE reads and lists one entry per CDR3 protein. This repertoire shows over 1.5 million distinct CDR3 sequences, around 48% found once; its top ten account for over 2%. The sequenced material came from blood. The receptors originated from a woman aged 40 to 50 in good health.

This clonotype has a handful of counts. The gene calls are TRBV7-2 and TRBJ2-3, with 9 bases identical to TRBD2. The CDR3 covers 16 residues. V lost 3 bases and J lost 2; bases outside the gene matches: 6. The germline gives CDR1 SGHTA, CDR2 FQGNSA. The DNA for the CDR3 is TGTGCCAGCAGCTTCGGGGCGGGGGGGCACACAGATACGCAGTATTTT. It encodes CASSFGAGGHTDTQYF.

The CDR3 bases are TGTGCCAGCAGTTTAAGGGACAGGGGGAATGCGGTTCATGGGGCCAACGTCCTGACTTTC. Residues: CASSLRDRGNAVHGANVLTF. The chain is built from TRBV28 and TRBJ2-6, with TRBD1 matching 11 bases. Germline CDR1 reads MDHEN; CDR2 reads SYDVKM. J was trimmed by 3 bases and V by 2 bases; bases with no gene match: 12. This CDR3 has 20 amino acids.

The chain carries TRBV20-1 and TRBJ2-1; D is unclear. V dropped 0 bases and J dropped 7 bases, with 19 bases sitting between them. The CDR3 loop spans 16 amino acids. The germline V gene encodes CDR1 DFQATT and CDR2 SNEGSKA (reference sequence). Here the CDR3 DNA reads TGCAGTGCTAGAGATCAGTCGCGGAGTATGGGGAATGAGCAGTTCTTC. Protein sequence: CSARDQSRSMGNEQFF.

The V call is TRBV28, the J call TRBJ2-7; D unclear. Trimming took off 8 bases at V and 7 bases at J, with 15 bases between the two ends. The CDR3 spans 12 residues. The germline V gene has CDR1 MDHEN and CDR2 SYDVKM. CDR3 nucleotides: TGTGCCAGCGGCGAGGATTACGTTGAGCAGTACTTC. As protein: CASGEDYVEQYF. Using reference TRBV28 and TRBJ2-7 for the parts outside the CDR3, the full variable domain is DVKVTQSSRYLVKRTGEKVFLECVQDMDHENMFWYRQDPGLGLRLIYFSYDVKMKEKGDIPEGYSVSREKKERFSLILESASTNQTSMYLCASGEDYVEQYFGPGTRLTVT.

In this sample, this clonotype turned up once. The chain combines TRBV24-1 with TRBJ2-7; tentatively, D is TRBD1 or TRBD2 (5 bases each). From germline, CDR1 is KGHDR and CDR2 SFDVKD. Trimming left V 3 bases short and J 5 bases short, with 16 bases between. This CDR3 is built from 15 residues. CDR3 sequence: CATSDGTPGFDEQYF. For the CDR3, the DNA is TGTGCCACCAGTGATGGGACCCCGGGCTTTGACGAGCAGTACTTC.

The chain uses TRBV18 and TRBJ1-2; 10 positions match TRBD1. Trimming at V came to 1 base and at J to 3 bases, leaving 5 bases not matched to a gene. Per germline, CDR1 KGHSH and CDR2 LQKENI. This CDR3 is built from 16 residues. CDR3: CASSPLGQGEDYGYTF. CDR3 in DNA: TGTGCCAGCTCACCACTAGGACAGGGGGAGGACTATGGCTACACCTTC.

V gene TRBV15 combines with J gene TRBJ2-5; tentative D call: TRBD1 (6 bases). Germline assignment: CDR1 LNHNV and CDR2 YYDKDF (reference sequence). The CDR3 is 14 amino acids. The germline V and J ends were trimmed by 9 bases and 2 bases, with 16 bases remaining between them. The CDR3: CATQGPDGQETQYF. For the CDR3, the DNA is TGTGCCACGCAGGGGCCGGACGGACAAGAGACCCAGTACTTC.

The chain is built from TRBV14 and TRBJ2-5, with a weak D call TRBD1 (6 bases). Trimming took off 4 bases at V and 2 bases at J, with 17 bases between the two ends. Germline lookup yields CDR1 SGHDN and CDR2 FVKESK. The length of the CDR3 is 16 residues. The CDR3 is CASSLSDSEGQETQYF. The DNA of the CDR3 is TGTGCCAGCAGCCTATCGGACAGTGAGGGGCAAGAGACCCAGTACTTC.

This clonotype was counted only a few times. The genes are TRBV6-6 and TRBJ1-4; unclear D gene. This CDR3 is built from 13 residues. The V end lost 1 base, the J end lost 8 bases, and 8 bases lay between the germline ends. The germline V gene encodes CDR1 MNHNY and CDR2 SVGAGI (reference sequence). CDR3: CASSYFGVEKLFF. CDR3 DNA sequence: TGTGCCAGCAGTTACTTCGGGGTAGAAAAACTGTTTTTT.

This chain joins TRBV28 and TRBJ1-1, with D perhaps TRBD1 (6 bases). The V gene's germline CDR1 is MDHEN and CDR2 SYDVKM. Trimming stripped 4 bases from V and 10 bases from J, with 13 bases between. The CDR3 contains 12 residues. The CDR3 spells CASSSGTWVAFF. The CDR3 coding sequence is TGTGCCAGCAGTTCCGGGACATGGGTAGCTTTCTTT.

The CDR3 spells CASSEGGRPRRDTF. In DNA form, the CDR3 reads TGTGCCAGCAGTGAAGGTGGGAGGCCCCGTAGGGACACCTTC. The chain has TRBV6-1 and TRBJ1-2; D gene ambiguous. The length of the CDR3 is 14 residues. Trimming stripped 1 base from V and 12 bases from J, with 18 bases between. The germline V gene encodes CDR1 MNHNS and CDR2 SASEGT.

The genes are TRBV6-1 and TRBJ2-7, with a possible D match to TRBD1 (6 bases). The CDR3 sequence is 16 residues long. V was clipped by 1 base and J by 1 base, with 14 bases between them. Germline lookup yields CDR1 MNHNS and CDR2 SASEGT. The CDR3 loop reads CASSEVRTVKSYEQYF. The CDR3 DNA is TGTGCCAGCAGTGAAGTTAGGACAGTGAAATCCTACGAGCAGTACTTC.

J is TRBJ2-1 and V is TRBV29-1, with D possibly being TRBD2 (6 bases). Germline V gene sequence: CDR1 SQVTM, CDR2 ANQGSEA. V lost 3 bases and J lost 0, with 18 bases in between. This CDR3 has 17 amino acids. CDR3 protein: CSVDRGSGPSSYNEQFF. CDR3 in DNA: TGCAGCGTTGACCGAGGGAGCGGGCCCAGCTCCTACAATGAGCAGTTCTTC.

The V call is TRBV7-8, the J call TRBJ1-5, with 9 bases fitting TRBD1. The CDR3 is 16 amino acids. Looked up from germline, CDR1 is SGHVS and CDR2 is FQNEAQ. After removal of 6 bases from V and 1 base from J, the junction contained 7 bases not matched to a gene. The CDR3 loop reads CASSWTGARSNQPQHF. In DNA form, the CDR3 reads TGTGCCAGCAGTTGGACAGGGGCACGAAGCAATCAGCCCCAGCATTTT.

The CDR3 is CASSQQAGRDTQYF. As DNA, the CDR3 is TGCGCCAGCAGCCAACAAGCAGGACGAGATACGCAGTATTTT. The chain joins TRBV4-1 to TRBJ2-3; D not resolved. Germline CDR1 reads MGHRA; CDR2 reads YSYEKL. This CDR3 contains 14 residues. V lost 2 bases and J 5 bases, leaving 11 bases between the germline ends.

The chain joins TRBV15 to TRBJ1-2, with 7 positions matching TRBD1. This CDR3 is 15 amino acids long. V was pared by 3 bases and J by 3 bases, with 7 bases of the junction left unmatched. In germline, CDR1 is LNHNV, CDR2 YYDKDF (reference sequence). DNA for the CDR3: TGTGCCACCAGCAGTCGGACAGGAACTTACTATGGCTACACCTTC. This translates into CATSSRTGTYYGYTF.

This clonotype has more than one count but fewer than ten. The CDR3 spells CASSYDFGPNEKLFF. CDR3 bases: TGTGCCAGCAGTTACGATTTCGGGCCTAATGAAAAACTGTTTTTT. The genes are TRBV6-6 and TRBJ1-4; D gene unclear. V was trimmed by 2 bases and J by 3 bases, leaving 10 bases between them. Germline CDR1 reads MNHNY; CDR2 reads SVGAGI (reference sequence). The CDR3 length is 15 residues.

The chain carries TRBV13 and TRBJ1-2; D call uncertain. This CDR3 comprises 14 residues. Germline assignment: CDR1 PRHDT and CDR2 FYEKMQ (reference sequence). Trimming removed 4 bases at V and 0 bases at J, with 9 bases between. The CDR3 loop is CASSSIRSNYGYTF. DNA for the CDR3: TGTGCCAGCAGCTCCATACGTTCTAACTATGGCTACACCTTC.

This clonotype appeared a few times. The chain uses TRBV24-1 and TRBJ2-1, with D hard to call. CDR3 length: 13 amino acids. V was trimmed by 7 bases and J by 8 bases, leaving 14 bases between them. Germline CDR1 KGHDR, CDR2 SFDVKD. CDR3 bases: TGTGCCACCAGCAAGGACCCCCACTATGAGCAGTTCTTC. Protein sequence: CATSKDPHYEQFF.

The chain uses TRBV28 and TRBJ2-1, with TRBD2 as a possible D gene (5 bases). Germline V CDR1 and CDR2: MDHEN, SYDVKM. There are 15 residues in the CDR3. The ends were cut back, 5 bases at V and 1 base at J, with 12 bases in the middle. DNA for the CDR3: TGTGCCAGCAGTAGCCCAGCGGTTTCCTACAATGAGCAGTTCTTC. Translation: CASSSPAVSYNEQFF.

To note about this clonotype: An end of the junction does not agree with germline; a read error may underlie this. The chain uses TRBV7-2 and TRBJ2-1; 7 bases are a match to TRBD1. The CDR3 totals 16 residues. In germline, CDR1 is SGHTA, CDR2 FQGNSA. The chain's CDR3 is CASSRSWDRAYNGQFF. The CDR3 DNA sequence: TGTGCCAGCAGCCGCTCGTGGGACAGAGCCTACAATGGGCAGTTCTTC. Based on the CDR3 plus reference TRBV7-2 and TRBJ2-1, the full variable domain is GAGVSQSPSNKVTEKGKDVELRCDPISGHTALYWYRQSLGQGLEFLIYFQGNSAPDKSGLPSDRFSAERTGGSVSTLTIQRTQQEDSAVYLCASSRSWDRAYNGQFFGPGTRLTVL.

With respect to this clonotype: A read error may account for a junction end that differs from germline. The CDR3 coding sequence is TGCGCCCGCAGCTTGGACACCAGGGGTGACGGACGCAATGAGCAGTTCTTC. This codes for CARSLDTRGDGRNEQFF. The chain employs TRBV5-1 and TRBJ2-1, with TRBD1 as a possible D gene (6 bases). The CDR3 spans 17 residues. Germline V lookup: CDR1 SGHRS, CDR2 YFSETQ.